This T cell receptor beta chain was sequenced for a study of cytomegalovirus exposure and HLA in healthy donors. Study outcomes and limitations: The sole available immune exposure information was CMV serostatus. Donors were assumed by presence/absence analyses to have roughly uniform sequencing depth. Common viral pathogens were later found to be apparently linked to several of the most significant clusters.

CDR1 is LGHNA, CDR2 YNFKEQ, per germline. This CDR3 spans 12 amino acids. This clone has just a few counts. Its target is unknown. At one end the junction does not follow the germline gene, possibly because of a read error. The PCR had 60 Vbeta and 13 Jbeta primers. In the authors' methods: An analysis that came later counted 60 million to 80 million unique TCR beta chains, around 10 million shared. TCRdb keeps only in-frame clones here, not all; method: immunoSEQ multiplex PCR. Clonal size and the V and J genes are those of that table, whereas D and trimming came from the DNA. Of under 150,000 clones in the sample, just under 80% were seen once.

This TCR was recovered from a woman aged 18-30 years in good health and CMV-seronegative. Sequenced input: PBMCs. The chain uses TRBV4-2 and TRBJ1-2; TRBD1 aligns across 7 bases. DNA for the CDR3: TGTGCCAGCAGCCTTACGGACAGGCGACCTCTATTC. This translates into CASSLTDRRPLF.